This T cell receptor (beta chain) originates from a study of graft-versus-host responses after intestinal transplantation (dated by TCRdb to 2020 to 2023). At the level of the whole study: The transplants that recipients received were multivisceral, liver-intestinal, or isolated intestinal. Rather than going through the commercial service, samples from a few later patients were sequenced in-house on an Illumina MiSeq and processed with MiXCR. A peak of at least 4% donor T cells among recipient peripheral blood mononuclear cells was the definition used for donor T cell macrochimerism. All recipients received anti-thymocyte globulin induction followed by maintenance tacrolimus and steroids for approximately 3 years. Bulk TCR-beta CDR3 sequencing was used to track graft-versus-host and host-versus-graft alloreactive T cell clones in the graft, circulation and bone marrow after intestinal transplantation. To identify alloreactive clones, pre-transplant mixed lymphocyte reaction products were sequenced and then compared with unstimulated pre-transplant donor and recipient T cells. Of the roughly 23 intestinal transplant recipients enrolled in the cohort, one of whom was a retransplant, 3 patients without pretransplant specimens were excluded.

The CDR3 covers 13 residues, taking in both the cysteine and the phenylalanine. The entry retains the CDR3 DNA only, 39 bases that are in frame from base 1. Trimming removed 6 bases from V and 8 bases from J, leaving 16 bases between the germline ends. CDR1 and CDR2 are read off the germline V gene as MNHNS and SASEGT. Library prep was done by the immunoSEQ multiplex PCR assay. For most patients, genomic DNA was subjected to high-throughput TCR-beta CDR3 sequencing by Adaptive Biotechnologies. From the authors' description of their analysis: TCR sequencing data for some 17 patients were retrieved from Adaptive's ImmunoSEQ software; three other patients were processed with MiXCR and VDJtools. Because the origin of CDR3 nucleotide sequences shared between donor and recipient could not be assigned, those sequences were removed. To count as alloreactive, a clone needed at least 2-fold expansion over unstimulated cells and a minimum CFSE-low frequency of 0.002% (template counts) or 0.001% (read counts). A clone was considered mappable if detected in the sequenced pre-transplant spleen, lymph node, or MLR CFSE-low populations of the donor or recipient. Cumulative frequency of alloreactive clones was calculated as a percentage of all sequences weighted by copy number. The table comes from immuneACCESS by way of TCRdb, which keeps in-frame sequences with V and J called. Part of the clones is missing from these tables; in studies checked, under half for an unresolved V gene and the rest for unknown reasons. The V and J calls and the clone size are those of that table, but D and trimming were determined from the DNA. The sample table holds under 50,000 clones, of which nearly 90% were seen once. Jointly, the top ten make up approximately 7.1% of the sample.

Overall study results and their limits: Conclusions were limited by the relatively low number and heterogeneity of intestinal transplant patients. High GvH to HvG T cell clonal ratios were observed in the allografts of patients with donor T cell macrochimerism. Early after transplant, peak levels of circulating GvH clones were found to be associated with declines in HvG clones. GvH clones were detected in recipient bone marrow, and some appeared earlier in ileal mucosa or blood, consistent with an intestinal mucosal origin.

To note about this clone: It has no known antigen specificity. No qualities accompany the bases; no much larger clone lies one base away.

In the first month after transplant, blood samples were collected up to 4 times, and after that at least monthly when available. This TCR derives from a human patient who received an intestinal transplant, so some T cells may come from the graft donor. The material sequenced was PBMCs, taken 267 days after transplant. The chain joins TRBV6-1 to TRBJ1-1; 5 matching bases give a weak D call of TRBD1. The CDR3 sequence is CASSPTGQQEAFF. The nucleotides read TGTGCCAGCAGCCCCACGGGGCAGCAAGAAGCTTTCTTT.